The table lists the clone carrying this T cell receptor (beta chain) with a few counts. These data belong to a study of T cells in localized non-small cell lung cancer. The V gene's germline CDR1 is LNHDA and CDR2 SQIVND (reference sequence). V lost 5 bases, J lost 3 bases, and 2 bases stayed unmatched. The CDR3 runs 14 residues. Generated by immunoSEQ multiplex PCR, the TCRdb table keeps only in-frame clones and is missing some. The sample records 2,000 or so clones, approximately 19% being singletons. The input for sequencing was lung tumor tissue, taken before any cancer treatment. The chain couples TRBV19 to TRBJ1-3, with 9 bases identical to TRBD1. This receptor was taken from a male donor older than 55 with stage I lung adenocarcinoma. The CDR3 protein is CASSRQGGGNTIYF. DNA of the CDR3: TGTGCCAGTAGTCGACAGGGGGGTGGAAACACCATATATTTT.